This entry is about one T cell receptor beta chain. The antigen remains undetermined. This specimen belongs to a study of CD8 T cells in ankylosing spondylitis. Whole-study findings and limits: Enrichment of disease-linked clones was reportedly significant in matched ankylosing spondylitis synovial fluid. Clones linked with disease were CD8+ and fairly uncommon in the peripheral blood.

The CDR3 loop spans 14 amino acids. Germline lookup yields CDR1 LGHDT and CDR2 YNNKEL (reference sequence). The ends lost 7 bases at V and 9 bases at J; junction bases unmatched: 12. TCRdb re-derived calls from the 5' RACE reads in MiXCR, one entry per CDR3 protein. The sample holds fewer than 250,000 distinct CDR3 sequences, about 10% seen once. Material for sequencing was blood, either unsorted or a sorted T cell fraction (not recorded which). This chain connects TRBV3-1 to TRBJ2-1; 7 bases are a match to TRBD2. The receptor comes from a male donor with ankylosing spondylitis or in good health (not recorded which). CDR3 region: CASNQAGPWGEQFF. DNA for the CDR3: TGTGCCAGCAATCAAGCGGGGCCCTGGGGTGAGCAGTTCTTC.